A single T cell receptor (beta chain) is shown here with its context. Its antigen is still unknown. The CDR3 end is not reached by the read, which stops 3 residues before it; the germline J gene fills it in. The data were obtained in a study of T cells in women clearing cervical HPV infection. Whole-study context: Controls gave blood once infection was undetectable; cases at lesion identification.

Assay used: immunoSEQ multiplex PCR; TCRdb lists only in-frame clones, some missing. The listing contains some 23,000 clones. V was shortened by 4 bases and J by 3 bases, with 6 bases between the two germline ends. Germline V lookup: CDR1 SGHTA, CDR2 FQGNSA. This CDR3 comprises 12 residues. Study results and caveats: Repertoire richness, not evenness, was significantly elevated in CIN3+ cases versus controls. Each sample's T-cell count was unknown, possibly confounding richness. TRBV6-7 abundance was lower in cases than controls (0.11% versus 0.16%).

The sample consisted of blood buffy coat. The origin of this receptor is a woman between 18 and 70 years old with a cervical HPV16 infection that either progressed to CIN3+ or cleared (not recorded which). The rearrangement links TRBV7-2 to TRBJ1-2; D unresolved. Here the CDR3 reads CASSSRDYGYTF. The sequenced CDR3 bases are TGTGCCAGCAGCTCCCGGGACTATGGC.